This TCR beta chain was captured by sequencing in a study of response to subunit inactivated influenza vaccine. A single record per CDR3 protein comes from TCRdb applying MiXCR to the RT-PCR reads. In the table there are about 190,000 distinct CDR3 sequences, under 15% of which are singletons. A word on this clonotype: Its antigen is undetermined.

The germline V gene has CDR1 SGHAT and CDR2 FQDESV (reference sequence). Trimming pared 1 base from V and 9 bases from J, leaving 10 bases between. The CDR3 covers 13 residues. Whole-study results and caveats: Each seasonal influenza vaccination, the authors suggested, recruits few new T cells.

The sequencing used CD8+ T cells sorted from PBMCs, collected approximately 5 days after vaccination. The chain has TRBV11-1 and TRBJ2-1; possibly TRBD1 for D (5 bases). The receptor comes from a man in his fifties or sixties who received an inactivated influenza vaccine. CDR3 region: CASSLGAGFEQFF. DNA for the CDR3: TGTGCCAGCAGCTTAGGCGCAGGGTTTGAGCAGTTCTTC.